These 32 T cell receptor beta chains came from one sample sequenced in a study of CD4 and CD8 cells across lung adenocarcinoma regions. TCRdb itself ran the PCR reads through MiXCR, one entry per CDR3 protein. The sample yields some 7,600 distinct CDR3 sequences, 45% seen once. The sequencing sample was made of CD8+ T cells from the center of a lung tumor. Source of these receptors: a male donor with lung adenocarcinoma. The CD4 and CD8 labels of this study may be unreliable.

This clonotype was counted many times. The chain has TRBV6-1 and TRBJ1-2; unclear D gene. CDR3 length: 13 residues. V lost 4 bases and J lost 8, with 14 bases in between. Looked up from germline, CDR1 is MNHNS and CDR2 is SASEGT. Here the CDR3 reads CASSVPGNGGYTF. CDR3 nucleotide sequence: TGTGCCAGCAGTGTCCCCGGGAACGGCGGCTACACCTTC.

V and J are TRBV9 and TRBJ2-3; 15 nucleotides match TRBD2. The germline V gene has CDR1 SGDLS and CDR2 YYNGEE. V lost 2 bases and J lost 0; bases outside the gene matches: 7. The CDR3 length is 19 residues. This CDR3 reads CASSVAGTSGGLSTDTQYF. The DNA of the CDR3 is TGTGCCAGCAGCGTGGCCGGGACTAGCGGGGGGCTTAGCACAGATACGCAGTATTTT.

V and J are TRBV10-3 and TRBJ2-1, with D perhaps TRBD2 (5 bases). The germline gives CDR1 ENHRY, CDR2 SYGVKD. CDR3 length equals 14 residues. V gave up 3 bases and J gave up 6 bases, with 12 bases separating them. The CDR3 here is CAISERDMGNEQFF. For the CDR3, the DNA is TGTGCCATCAGTGAACGGGATATGGGCAATGAGCAGTTCTTC.

This clonotype was seen repeatedly, ten times or more. The CDR3 protein is CASSEGQGASEQYF. The DNA for the CDR3 is TGTGCCAGCAGTGAAGGACAGGGGGCGAGCGAGCAGTACTTC. V is TRBV6-1 and J is TRBJ2-1; 10 bases fit TRBD1. The better agreement between TRBJ2-7 and the DNA end casts doubt on the J call. The CDR3 covers 14 residues. The germline V gene has CDR1 MNHNS and CDR2 SASEGT.

The CDR3 DNA sequence: TGTGCCAGCAGTGCCTTAGAAGGGGTCCCCTACGAGCAGTACTTC. This encodes CASSALEGVPYEQYF. V gene TRBV6-1 combines with J gene TRBJ2-5; perhaps TRBD1 as D (5 bases). Gene TRBJ2-7 matches the end of the DNA better, so the J call may be wrong. The CDR3 is 15 amino acids. CDR1 MNHNS and CDR2 SASEGT come from the germline V gene.

The sample holds many counts of this clonotype. A read error may be the cause here, since a much bigger clone is one base away. V is TRBV6-5 and J is TRBJ2-1, with D possibly being TRBD1 (5 bases). Germline CDR1 MNHEY, CDR2 SVGAGI. V shed 4 bases and J shed 10 bases, with 17 bases lying between them. This CDR3 is built from 14 residues. The CDR3 spells CASSLTESSYEQFF. CDR3 DNA: TGTGCCAGCAGTTTGACAGAGAGCTCCTACGAGCAGTTCTTC.

The sample holds a few counts of this clonotype. The chain is built from TRBV6-5 and TRBJ2-1; 8 bases are a match to TRBD2. CDR3 size: 15 residues. The germline CDR1 and CDR2 sequences are MNHEY and SVGAGI. Trimming removed 0 bases from V and 5 bases from J; junction bases left unmatched: 3. The CDR3 protein is CASSYSAGANNEQFF. The CDR3 DNA reads TGTGCCAGCAGTTACTCAGCGGGAGCGAACAATGAGCAGTTCTTC.

Ten or more counts support this clonotype. The chain recombines TRBV6-5 with TRBJ2-1; 10 bases match TRBD1. V was pared by 6 bases and J by 5 bases, with 34 bases of the junction left unmatched. The CDR3 is 24 amino acids. CDR1 is MNHEY, CDR2 SVGAGI, per germline. In DNA, the CDR3 is TGTGCCAGCAGCTGGGTTTCTGGGTGGGGACAGGGGATTTTGAGGGCTAGGGTTCACAATGAGCAGTTCTTC. Translation: CASSWVSGWGQGILRARVHNEQFF.

The chain couples TRBV20-1 to TRBJ2-1; 7 bases map to TRBD2. The assigned J gene may be wrong: the sequence end matches TRBJ2-5 better. Germline assignment: CDR1 DFQATT and CDR2 SNEGSKA (reference sequence). The CDR3 runs 16 residues. CDR3 DNA: TGCAGTGCTAGTGGGGGGGGGGGGGGGGGGGGGGAGACCCAGTACTTC. This sequence encodes CSASGGGGGGGETQYF.

This clonotype was seen ten or more times. V usage is TRBV6-1 and J usage is TRBJ1-2; D unclear. The V and J ends lost 7 bases and 2 bases respectively, with 17 bases between them. Germline V lookup: CDR1 MNHNS, CDR2 SASEGT. This CDR3 region has 15 residues. CDR3 nucleotides: TGTGCCAGCACTGGGCTCGGGGATCTGAACTATGGCTACACCTTC. Translation gives CASTGLGDLNYGYTF.

This clonotype was found a few times. V is TRBV7-2 and J is TRBJ1-6; D unclear. CDR1 is SGHTA and CDR2 is FQGNSA in the germline V gene. The CDR3 is made up of 14 amino acids. V was clipped by 5 bases and J by 5 bases, with 10 bases between them. The CDR3 coding sequence is TGTGCCAGCAGCCGGTCCAGGCATAATTCACCCCTCCACTTT. Its protein is CASSRSRHNSPLHF.

The chain employs TRBV2 and TRBJ2-5; D unclear. The length of the CDR3 is 15 residues. V dropped 7 bases and J dropped 11 bases, with 26 bases sitting between them. The germline V gene has CDR1 SNHLY and CDR2 FYNNEI. CDR3 loop: CASKRAPSSYNEQYF. In nucleotides, the CDR3 is TGTGCCAGCAAAAGGGCCCCGAGCTCCTACAATGAGCAGTACTTC.

V is TRBV10-3 and J is TRBJ2-3; no reliable D call. Germline-derived CDR1 and CDR2 are ENHRY and SYGVKD. The CDR3 consists of 14 residues. V lost 3 bases, J lost 6 bases, and 13 bases lay in between. The DNA for the CDR3 is TGTGCCATCAGTGAAGCAGGAGCGCCGGATACGCAGTATTTT. Translation: CAISEAGAPDTQYF.

The rearrangement links TRBV7-3 to TRBJ2-2; 8 bases line up with TRBD1. The CDR3 extends over 16 amino acids. Germline loops: CDR1 SGHTA, CDR2 FQGTGA. The junction had 5 bases not matched to a gene; V was cut back by 5 bases and J by 0 bases. As DNA, the CDR3 is TGTGCCAGCAGCGCCTGGACAGGGTCGAACACCGGGGAGCTGTTTTTT. Translated, it gives CASSAWTGSNTGELFF.

V is TRBV6-5 and J is TRBJ2-7, with D possibly being TRBD2 (6 bases). The CDR3 runs 15 residues. Trimming pared 2 bases from V and 0 bases from J, leaving 11 bases between. CDR1 MNHEY and CDR2 SVGAGI come from the germline V gene. The CDR3 spells CASSYGLGSSYEQYF. The CDR3 DNA follows: TGTGCCAGCAGTTACGGACTCGGGAGCTCCTACGAGCAGTACTTC.

This clonotype was recorded many times. A much larger clone sits a single nucleotide away, making a read error possible. V is TRBV6-5 and J is TRBJ2-1, with 11 bases lining up with TRBD2. The CDR3 has 15 amino acids. In germline, CDR1 is MNHEY, CDR2 SVGAGI. J gave up 13 bases and V 4 bases, and 12 bases lay outside the gene matches. CDR3 region: CASSSPGTSGETQFF. For the CDR3, the DNA is TGTGCCAGCAGTTCCCCCGGGACTAGCGGAGAGACCCAGTTCTTC.

This clonotype was seen at least ten times. The chain links TRBV6-1 to TRBJ1-1; 9 positions agree with TRBD1. Germline V CDR1 and CDR2: MNHNS, SASEGT. The CDR3 contains 15 residues. With V trimmed by 6 bases and J by 5 bases, 10 bases remained unmatched. CDR3 DNA sequence: TGTGCCAGCAGGACATACAGGGGGCGCGGGACTGAAGCTTTCTTT. It yields the protein CASRTYRGRGTEAFF.

The rearrangement joins TRBV11-1 to TRBJ2-5; no definite D call. Germline CDR1 reads SGHAT; CDR2 reads FQDESV (reference sequence). This CDR3 has 14 residues. V was shortened by 1 base and J by 1 base, with 7 bases between the two germline ends. The CDR3 loop is CASSLELGQETQYF. The CDR3 DNA is TGTGCCAGCAGCTTAGAGTTAGGCCAAGAGACCCAGTACTTC.

This clonotype was seen more than once but under ten times. V and J are TRBV6-1 and TRBJ2-1, with a tentative D call TRBD2 (5 bases). The DNA end lines up better with TRBJ2-7; the J call may be wrong. The CDR3 consists of 14 residues. The germline gives CDR1 MNHNS, CDR2 SASEGT. The CDR3 spells CASSGEGRRYEQYF. The CDR3 nucleotides read TGTGCCAGCAGTGGTGAGGGCCGTCGCTACGAGCAGTACTTC.

This chain connects TRBV12-3 or TRBV12-4 to TRBJ1-4; 7 bases line up with TRBD1. Trimming at V came to 6 bases and at J to 0 bases, leaving 10 bases not matched to a gene. The CDR3 runs to 17 residues. CDR3 bases: TGTGCCAGCAGCCCCACAGGGGCTCAGGCAACTAATGAAAAACTGTTTTTT. This sequence encodes CASSPTGAQATNEKLFF.

The sample holds one count of this clonotype. At one end the junction does not follow the germline gene, possibly because of a read error. This sequence joins TRBV25-1 and TRBJ2-1; D call uncertain. Germline CDR1 is MGHDK and CDR2 is SYGVNS. This CDR3 has 12 residues. Here the CDR3 DNA reads TGTGCCTCTAGGAGCTCCGACAATGAGCAGTTCTTC. Its protein is CASRSSDNEQFF.

This chain connects TRBV12-3 or TRBV12-4 to TRBJ2-4; no clear D. The V end was cut by 5 bases, the J end by 6 bases, with 14 bases between. The CDR3 is 14 amino acids. CDR3 loop: CASSASRWGNIQYF. The CDR3 bases are TGTGCCAGCAGTGCCAGCAGGTGGGGAAACATTCAGTACTTC.

The rearrangement joins TRBV6-1 to TRBJ1-3; D is unclear. Germline CDR1 and CDR2: MNHNS and SASEGT. This CDR3 is built from 13 residues. V gave up 8 bases and J gave up 0 bases, with 8 bases separating them. The CDR3 region is CASRGPSGNTIYF. The CDR3 DNA reads TGTGCCAGCCGTGGACCCTCTGGAAACACCATATATTTT.

This clonotype was seen a handful of times. This chain joins TRBV27 and TRBJ2-1, with TRBD2 matching 10 bases. V shed 6 bases, J shed 0 bases, and the junction held 8 bases outside the gene matches. The V gene's germline CDR1 is MNHEY and CDR2 SMNVEV (reference sequence). This CDR3 is built from 17 residues. CDR3 DNA: TGTGCCAGCAGCGCGGGACTAGCGATTAGCTCCTACAATGAGCAGTTCTTC. This codes for CASSAGLAISSYNEQFF.

The CDR3 DNA reads as TGTGCCAGCAGTGAAGGGACAGGGACCGGGGAGCTGTTTTTT. Its translation is CASSEGTGTGELFF. V and J are TRBV6-1 and TRBJ2-2, with 8 positions matching TRBD1. After removal of 1 base from V and 5 bases from J, the junction contained 0 bases not matched to a gene. This CDR3 is 14 amino acids long. Germline V gives CDR1 MNHNS, CDR2 SASEGT.

This clonotype was detected ten times or more. The chain is built from TRBV6-5 and TRBJ2-5, with D perhaps TRBD2 (5 bases). The CDR3 runs to 14 residues. Germline V gives CDR1 MNHEY, CDR2 SVGAGI. V dropped 2 bases and J dropped 13 bases, with 20 bases sitting between them. The CDR3 nucleotides are TGTGCCAGCAGTTACGTCGGGAACACCGGGGAGCTGTACTTC. Amino acids: CASSYVGNTGELYF.

This clonotype was seen many times. The genes are TRBV6-5 and TRBJ1-1; D possibly corresponds to TRBD1 (5 bases). Germline CDR1 reads MNHEY; CDR2 reads SVGAGI. CDR3 size: 16 residues. V shed 0 bases and J shed 5 bases, with 16 bases lying between them. The CDR3, as DNA: TGTGCCAGCAGTTACTCGATGGTTGCCAGGGTGACTGAAGCTTTCTTT. Protein: CASSYSMVARVTEAFF.

The chain links TRBV5-1 to TRBJ2-5; 7 nucleotides line up with TRBD1. Germline V lookup: CDR1 SGHRS, CDR2 YFSETQ. V shed 1 base, J shed 5 bases, and the junction held 8 bases outside the gene matches. The CDR3 spans 15 residues. In nucleotides, the CDR3 is TGCGCCAGCAGCTTGACCCCAGACAGGGTGGAGACCCAGTACTTC. It yields the protein CASSLTPDRVETQYF.

This clonotype appeared a few times. The chain couples TRBV6-1 to TRBJ2-1; either TRBD1 or TRBD2 may fit D (5 bases each). The germline CDR1 and CDR2 sequences are MNHNS and SASEGT. V dropped 6 bases and J dropped 5 bases, with 23 bases sitting between them. This CDR3 has 17 residues. As DNA, the CDR3 is TGTGCCAGCAGCCCCATCAACCGAGGGGACGAGCACAATGAGCAGTTCTTC. Translated: CASSPINRGDEHNEQFF.

This clonotype was seen many times. CDR3 sequence reads: CASSLFHANEQFF. The CDR3 DNA sequence: TGTGCCAGCAGCTTATTTCATGCCAATGAGCAGTTCTTC. The rearrangement uses TRBV11-2 and TRBJ2-1; D is unclear. V lost 2 bases and J 6 bases, leaving 8 bases between the germline ends. Germline values: CDR1 SGHAT, CDR2 FQNNGV. The CDR3 runs to 13 residues.

Comments on this clonotype: At one end, the junction sequence differs from germline, possibly due to a read error. This chain links TRBV14 with TRBJ2-1; D gene ambiguous. The germline V gene encodes CDR1 SGHDN and CDR2 FVKESK. This CDR3 is built from 16 residues. CDR3 bases: TGTGCCAGCATAAGCCAACCTGTTCCTTCCCACACCGTCTGGGCCTTC. Protein product: CASISQPVPSHTVWAF.

This chain uses TRBV6-1 with TRBJ2-1; possibly TRBD1 for D (5 bases). The DNA end is more similar to TRBJ2-5, so the J call may be wrong. Germline V lookup: CDR1 MNHNS, CDR2 SASEGT. This CDR3 is built from 14 residues. The CDR3 here is CASSSRQSLETQYF. DNA for the CDR3: TGTGCCAGCAGTAGCCGACAGTCACTTGAGACCCAGTACTTC.